The entry below describes one T cell receptor (beta chain). The target of this receptor is not known. No base quality values were provided; no much bigger clone lies one nucleotide off. This entry comes from a study of beta chain features in type 1 diabetes (dated by TCRdb to the late 2010s). In terms of the full investigation: Mean age, gender distribution, total cell number and subset yield did not differ between patients and healthy donors. A total of roughly 100 million sorted cells were examined across all samples, and the number of cells per subset was strongly correlated with RNA yield. In the study, TCRB repertoires of sorted circulating CD4+ T cell subsets from recently diagnosed type 1 diabetes patients were compared with those of matched healthy donors. Regulatory and stem cell-like memory subsets were isolated from only 8 patients and about eight healthy donors, whereas naive and central memory subsets came from all 30 or so donors. Paper-wide results and their limitations: The naive, central memory and regulatory TCRB repertoires appeared to resemble one another more closely among patients than among healthy donors. Because the HLA sub-analyses included only small numbers of individuals, any influence of HLA type on TCRB rearrangement was left unresolved. At VDJ recombination sites, patients with type 1 diabetes made fewer insertions and deleted more nucleotides, a pattern implying thymic rearrangement abnormalities. Because cDNA was sequenced instead of genomic DNA, activated cells with high expression could be over-represented, although the groups did not differ in activation or CD3 levels. In all four CD4+ subsets, TCRB CDR3 length was moderately but significantly shorter in type 1 diabetes patients. PCR might favor shorter templates, but patient and control samples were amplified and corrected together, so any skew would affect both groups equally.

V is shortened by 6 bases, J by 4 bases, and the region joining them spans 12 bases. CDR1 is given as SNHLY and CDR2 as FYNNEI, both from the germline V gene. The CDR3 numbers 13 residues from cysteine through phenylalanine. Left in the record is the CDR3 DNA by itself, 39 bases read in frame from the first base. The entire isolated RNA was reverse transcribed using the High Capacity cDNA Reverse Transcription Kit, and thus expressed TCRB transcripts were sequenced. Naive, central memory and regulatory T cell samples underwent deep immunoSEQ sequencing, averaging about 3.57 million total reads per sample. After sorted cells were lysed in RLT buffer, RNA was extracted with DNase-treated RNeasy Micro or Mini kits, with the choice depending on cell number. Each cell subset was processed separately to prevent cross-contamination, with patient and healthy donor samples processed together. Using the immunoSEQ multiplex PCR, TCRB sequences were amplified from cDNA into 87-bp fragments spanning the CDR3 region. Amplicons were sequenced on the Illumina HiSeq platform. Concerning the study's data processing: Synthetic template baselines were used to correct PCR bias computationally, reads within Hamming distance 2 were collapsed together, and singletons that could not be merged were discarded. Reads were aligned against IMGT to assign V, D and J genes, CDR3 length and insertions or deletions at six rearrangement sites. Within each subset, clonotype counts were normalized to the number of sorted cells before true diversity and Gini coefficients were calculated with the tcR R package. The overlap coefficient, calculated on TCRB nucleotide sequences, was used to quantify repertoire sharing. Out-of-frame TCRB sequences from naive cells were analyzed to stand in for the pre-selection repertoire. TCRdb holds this immuneACCESS table with in-frame rearrangements only. Some clones are missing; in checked studies, unresolved V genes explain under half, and the rest has no known cause. V and J calls and clone size are copied from that table; D and trimming were computed from the DNA. The sample has around 650,000 clones on record, roughly 12% of them singletons. Roughly 0.11% of the sample is held by the ten biggest clonotypes.

A single peripheral blood draw of approximately 120 mL on average was collected from each donor into heparinised tubes. Naive, central memory, regulatory and stem cell-like memory CD4+ T cells were sorted on a BD FACSAria II using a panel including CD45RO, CCR7, CD25, CD127, CD95 and CD27. All sorted populations exceeded 95% purity. Right away, PBMCs were isolated by Lymphoprep density gradient centrifugation and were stained directly, with no culture step. To minimize batch effects, samples were stained and sorted in pairs, one healthy donor with one patient per experiment. The source material was naive CD4+ T cells from blood. In the paper's terms, the cell subset or site label means: true naive CD4+ T cells. This TCR was sampled from a man between 25 and 39 years old with type 1 diabetes. Here the chain combines TRBV2 and TRBJ2-5; the best D guess is TRBD2, with 6 bases matching. The CDR3 protein sequence reads: CASSRLVGETQYF. The base sequence is TGTGCCAGCAGCCGACTAGTCGGAGAGACCCAGTACTTC.